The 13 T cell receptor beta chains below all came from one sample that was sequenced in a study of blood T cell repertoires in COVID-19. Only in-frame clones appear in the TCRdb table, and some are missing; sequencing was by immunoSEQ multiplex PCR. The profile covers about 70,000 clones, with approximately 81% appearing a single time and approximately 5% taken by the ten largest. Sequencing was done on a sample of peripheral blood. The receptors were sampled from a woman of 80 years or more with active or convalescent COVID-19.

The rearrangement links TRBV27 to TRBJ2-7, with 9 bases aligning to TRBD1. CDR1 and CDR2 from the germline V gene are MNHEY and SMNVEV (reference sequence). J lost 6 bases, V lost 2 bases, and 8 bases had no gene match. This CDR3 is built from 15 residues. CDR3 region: CASSLGGQGFGEQYF. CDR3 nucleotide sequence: TGTGCCAGCAGTTTAGGGGGACAGGGTTTTGGCGAGCAGTACTTC.

CDR3 amino acids: CATSRDLPGTGIRADTQYF. For the CDR3, the DNA is TGTGCCACCAGCAGAGATCTGCCCGGGACAGGGATTCGGGCAGATACGCAGTATTTT. This chain uses TRBV15 with TRBJ2-3; TRBD1 aligns across 9 bases. Trimming removed 0 bases from V and 4 bases from J; junction bases left unmatched: 14. The germline V gene has CDR1 LNHNV and CDR2 YYDKDF (reference sequence). The CDR3 has 19 amino acids. The full variable domain, with the rest looked up from reference TRBV15 and TRBJ2-3, is DAMVIQNPRYQVTQFGKPVTLSCSQTLNHNVMYWYQQKSSQAPKLLFHYYDKDFNNEADTPDNFQSRRPNTSFCFLDIRSPGLGDTAMYLCATSRDLPGTGIRADTQYFGPGTRLTVL.

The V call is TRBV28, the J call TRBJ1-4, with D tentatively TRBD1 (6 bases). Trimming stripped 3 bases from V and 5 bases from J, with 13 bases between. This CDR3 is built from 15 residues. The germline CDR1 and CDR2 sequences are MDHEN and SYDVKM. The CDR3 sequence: CASSFLDSRNEKLFF. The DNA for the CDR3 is TGTGCCAGCAGTTTTTTGGACAGTAGGAATGAAAAACTGTTTTTT. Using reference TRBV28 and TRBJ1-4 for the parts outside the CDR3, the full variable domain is DVKVTQSSRYLVKRTGEKVFLECVQDMDHENMFWYRQDPGLGLRLIYFSYDVKMKEKGDIPEGYSVSREKKERFSLILESASTNQTSMYLCASSFLDSRNEKLFFGSGTQLSVL.

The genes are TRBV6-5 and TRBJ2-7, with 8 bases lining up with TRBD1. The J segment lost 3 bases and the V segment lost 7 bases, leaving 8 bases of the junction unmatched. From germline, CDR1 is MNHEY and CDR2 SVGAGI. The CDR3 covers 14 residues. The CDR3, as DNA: TGTGCCAGCAAACCGGGACAGGCCTACTACGAGCAGTACTTC. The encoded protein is CASKPGQAYYEQYF.

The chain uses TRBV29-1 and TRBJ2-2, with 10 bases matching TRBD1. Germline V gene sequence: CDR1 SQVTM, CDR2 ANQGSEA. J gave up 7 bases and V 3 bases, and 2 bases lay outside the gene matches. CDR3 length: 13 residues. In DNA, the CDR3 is TGCAGCGTTGATGGGACAGGGGTCGGGGAGCTGTTTTTT. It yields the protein CSVDGTGVGELFF.

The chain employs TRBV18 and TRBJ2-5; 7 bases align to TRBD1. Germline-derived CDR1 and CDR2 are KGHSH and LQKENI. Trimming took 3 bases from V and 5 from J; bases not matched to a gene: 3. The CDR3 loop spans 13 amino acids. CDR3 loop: CASSPDRMETQYF. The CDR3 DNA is TGTGCCAGCTCACCGGACAGGATGGAGACCCAGTACTTC.

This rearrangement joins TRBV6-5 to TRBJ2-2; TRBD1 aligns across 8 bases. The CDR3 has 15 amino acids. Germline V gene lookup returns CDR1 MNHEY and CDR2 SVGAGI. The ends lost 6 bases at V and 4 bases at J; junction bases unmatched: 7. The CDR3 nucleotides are TGTGCCAGCAGCCTAGAGACAGGGGTCACCGGGGAGCTGTTTTTT. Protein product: CASSLETGVTGELFF.

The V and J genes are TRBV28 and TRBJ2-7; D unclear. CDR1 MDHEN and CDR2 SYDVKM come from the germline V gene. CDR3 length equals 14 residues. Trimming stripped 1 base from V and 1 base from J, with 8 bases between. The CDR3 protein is CASSLFEASYEQYF. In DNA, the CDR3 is TGTGCCAGCAGTTTATTCGAGGCGTCCTACGAGCAGTACTTC.

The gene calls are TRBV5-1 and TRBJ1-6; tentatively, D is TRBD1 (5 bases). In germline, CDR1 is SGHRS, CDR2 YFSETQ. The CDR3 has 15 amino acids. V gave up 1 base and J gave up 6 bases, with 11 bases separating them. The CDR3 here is CASSLTGLTNSPLHF. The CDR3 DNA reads TGCGCCAGCAGCTTGACGGGACTGACTAATTCACCCCTCCACTTT.

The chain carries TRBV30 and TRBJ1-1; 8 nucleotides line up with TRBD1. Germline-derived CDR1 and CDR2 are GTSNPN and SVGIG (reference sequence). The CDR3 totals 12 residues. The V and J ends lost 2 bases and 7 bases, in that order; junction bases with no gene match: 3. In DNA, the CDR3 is TGTGCCTGGAGTCAGGGGGCGGGTGAAGCTTTCTTT. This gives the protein CAWSQGAGEAFF.

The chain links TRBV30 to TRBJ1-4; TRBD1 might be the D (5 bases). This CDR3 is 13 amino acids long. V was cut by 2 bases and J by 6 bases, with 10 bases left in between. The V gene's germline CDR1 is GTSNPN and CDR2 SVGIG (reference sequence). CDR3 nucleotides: TGTGCCTGGAGTATCGGAGGGGATGAAAAACTGTTTTTT. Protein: CAWSIGGDEKLFF.

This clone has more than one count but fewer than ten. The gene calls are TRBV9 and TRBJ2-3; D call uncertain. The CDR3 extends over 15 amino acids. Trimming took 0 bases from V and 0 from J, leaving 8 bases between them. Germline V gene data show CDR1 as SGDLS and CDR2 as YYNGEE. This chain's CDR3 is CASSVDRLSTDTQYF. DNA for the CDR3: TGTGCCAGCAGCGTAGACAGATTAAGCACAGATACGCAGTATTTT. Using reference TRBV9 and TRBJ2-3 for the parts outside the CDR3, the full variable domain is DSGVTQTPKHLITATGQRVTLRCSPRSGDLSVYWYQQSLDQGLQFLIQYYNGEERAKGNILERFSAQQFPDLHSELNLSSLELGDSALYFCASSVDRLSTDTQYFGPGTRLTVL.

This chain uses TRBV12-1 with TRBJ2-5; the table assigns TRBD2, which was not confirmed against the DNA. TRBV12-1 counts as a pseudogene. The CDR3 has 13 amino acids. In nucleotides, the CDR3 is TGTGCCGGACGGGACTTACGCCAAGAGACCCAGTACTTC. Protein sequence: CAGRDLRQETQYF.